The 13 T cell receptor beta chains below were found in one sample sequenced in a study of T-cell reconstitution after alpha-beta-depleted transplantation in children. A library of TCRbeta sequences, prepared with unique molecular identifiers, was generated. MiXCR, run by TCRdb on the PCR reads, gives a single entry per CDR3 protein. The sample includes 280,000 or so distinct CDR3 sequences, 11% of them seen just once. The sample here was peripheral blood, taken 180 days after TCRalphabeta/CD19-depleted stem cell transplant. These receptors were obtained from a male patient aged 2 to 9 who had a stem cell transplant for chronic granulomatous disease, so the T cells may come from the graft donor.

The table lists this clonotype with many counts. V and J are TRBV7-9 and TRBJ2-7; TRBD2 matches at 11 bases. CDR1 is SEHNR and CDR2 is FQNEAQ in the germline V gene (reference sequence). Trimming took 2 bases from V and 0 from J; bases not matched to a gene: 3. CDR3 length: 16 amino acids. CDR3 nucleotide sequence: TGTGCCAGCAGCTTAAATAGCGGGAGGGCCTCCTACGAGCAGTACTTC. Amino acids: CASSLNSGRASYEQYF.

This clonotype was seen ten or more times. The chain couples TRBV28 to TRBJ2-7; 9 nucleotides align to TRBD2. This CDR3 spans 15 amino acids. With V trimmed by 2 bases and J by 6 bases, 8 bases remained unmatched. CDR1 is MDHEN, CDR2 SYDVKM, per germline. The CDR3 region has the DNA TGTGCCAGCAGTTTAGGAGTAGCGGGAGCAGGCGAGCAGTACTTC. This codes for CASSLGVAGAGEQYF.

This clonotype has a count of ten or more. This chain connects TRBV24-1 to TRBJ2-3; D ambiguous. Germline values: CDR1 KGHDR, CDR2 SFDVKD. The germline V and J ends were trimmed by 3 bases and 5 bases, with 8 bases remaining between them. The CDR3 totals 13 residues. CDR3 amino acids: CATSDPPGDTQYF. CDR3 DNA sequence: TGTGCCACCAGTGATCCACCCGGAGATACGCAGTATTTT.

This clonotype has a handful of counts. This sequence joins TRBV18 and TRBJ1-4; D unresolved. Trimming took off 4 bases at V and 4 bases at J, with 7 bases between the two ends. The CDR3 has 13 amino acids. Germline CDR1 is KGHSH and CDR2 is LQKENI. As DNA, the CDR3 is TGTGCCAGCTCACAACAGATTAATGAAAAACTGTTTTTT. It translates to CASSQQINEKLFF.

This clonotype has ten or more counts. This chain links TRBV4-1 with TRBJ1-2; D gene unclear. V gave up 3 bases and J gave up 12 bases, with 17 bases separating them. CDR1 and CDR2 (germline): MGHRA, YSYEKL. CDR3 size: 13 residues. The CDR3 protein is CASSQGTPGRHTF. CDR3 DNA sequence: TGCGCCAGCAGCCAGGGAACCCCGGGCCGTCACACCTTC.

Of note for this clonotype: A read error is possible here, since a much larger clone lies one base away. J is TRBJ2-2 and V is TRBV5-1; maybe TRBD1 (5 bases). The germline CDR1 and CDR2 sequences are SGHRS and YFSETQ. This CDR3 contains 18 residues. Trimming left V 4 bases short and J 0 bases short, with 19 bases between. CDR3 sequence (DNA): TGCGCCAGCAGCCGGCACAGGCGAGTATACCCGAACACCGGGGAGCTGTTTTTT. It encodes CASSRHRRVYPNTGELFF.

This clonotype was observed a handful of times. The CDR3 sequence: CASSISGRSTEAFF. CDR3 DNA sequence: TGCGCCAGCAGCATTTCTGGGCGTTCCACTGAAGCTTTCTTT. The V and J genes are TRBV5-1 and TRBJ1-1; D remains ambiguous. V lost 4 bases and J lost 4, with 14 bases in between. This CDR3 spans 14 amino acids. Germline CDR1 is SGHRS and CDR2 is YFSETQ.

In this sample, this clonotype turned up many times. The chain recombines TRBV27 with TRBJ2-7; possibly TRBD1 for D (6 bases). The V gene's germline CDR1 is MNHEY and CDR2 SMNVEV (reference sequence). This CDR3 is built from 16 residues. Trimming stripped 7 bases from V and 2 bases from J, with 21 bases between. The CDR3 loop is CASKLLGESGAYEQYF. The CDR3 region has the DNA TGTGCCAGCAAACTCTTGGGGGAGTCAGGGGCCTACGAGCAGTACTTC.

This clonotype was counted ten times or more. The V and J genes are TRBV12-3 or TRBV12-4 and TRBJ2-3; the D is unclear. With 5 bases removed from V and 6 bases from J, the gap between germline ends came to 9 bases. The CDR3 length is 12 residues. CDR3 region: CASSPLSDTQYF. The CDR3 DNA reads as TGTGCCAGCAGTCCTCTTTCGGATACGCAGTATTTT.

This clonotype has at least ten counts. The chain is built from TRBV5-1 and TRBJ2-7; D ambiguous. Trimming took off 6 bases at V and 3 bases at J, with 16 bases between the two ends. The CDR3 consists of 14 residues. The germline CDR1 and CDR2 sequences are SGHRS and YFSETQ. Here the CDR3 reads CASTPQIGLYEQYF. DNA for the CDR3: TGCGCCAGCACCCCCCAGATAGGGCTCTACGAGCAGTACTTC.

This clonotype was counted ten times or more. J is TRBJ2-1 and V is TRBV7-8; D uncertain. The CDR3 extends over 14 amino acids. V lost 4 bases, J lost 3 bases, and 10 bases lay in between. In germline, CDR1 is SGHVS, CDR2 FQNEAQ. CDR3 sequence: CASSSPALYNEQFF. The CDR3 DNA is TGTGCCAGCAGCTCTCCTGCCCTCTACAATGAGCAGTTCTTC.

In the case of this clonotype: One base away lies a much larger clone, so this may be a sequencing read error. V is TRBV29-1 and J is TRBJ2-1; 9 nucleotides agree with TRBD1. Germline CDR1 SQVTM, CDR2 ANQGSEA. The CDR3 has 12 amino acids. For the CDR3, the DNA is TGCAGCACGGGACAGGGTCACAATCAGCAGTTCTTC. Protein product: CSTGQGHNQQFF.

In its sample, this clonotype was seen many times. The chain couples TRBV12-3 or TRBV12-4 to TRBJ2-1, with D possibly matching TRBD2 (6 bases). The V end was cut by 5 bases, the J end by 4 bases, with 18 bases between. The CDR3 totals 16 residues. The CDR3: CASSRRLGYSYNEQFF. The CDR3 bases are TGTGCCAGCAGTCGACGACTAGGATATTCATACAATGAGCAGTTCTTC.